The 26 T cell receptor beta chains below all came from one sample that was sequenced in a study of T cells in Graves' hyperthyroidism and ophthalmopathy. What was amplified from RNA transcripts were TCR beta CDR3 regions. First-round RT-PCR targeting the TCR CDR3 was performed with the HTBI primer set. TCRdb re-derived calls from the multiplex PCR reads in MiXCR, one entry per CDR3 protein. Among around 250,000 distinct CDR3 sequences listed, more than 14% were seen once. Sequenced sample: blood. The receptors come from a woman in her thirties or forties with Graves' hyperthyroidism that later progressed to Graves' ophthalmopathy.

This clonotype was seen many times. The genes are TRBV6-1 and TRBJ2-7; D may correspond to TRBD1 or TRBD2 (5 bases each). Germline-derived CDR1 and CDR2 are MNHNS and SASEGT. This CDR3 region has 14 residues. Deletions cut 5 bases from V and 3 bases from J, with 14 bases between. CDR3 amino acids: CASSTLRGLYEQYF. The CDR3 nucleotides are TGTGCCAGCAGTACCCTCCGGGGCCTCTACGAGCAGTACTTC.

This clonotype was seen many times. The chain links TRBV20-1 to TRBJ2-6; maybe TRBD2 (6 bases). The CDR3 spans 15 residues. Germline V CDR1 and CDR2: DFQATT, SNEGSKA (reference sequence). Between the trimmed V and J ends, which lost 5 bases and 0 bases, there was a span of 11 bases. CDR3 protein: CSADRGSSGANVLTF. The CDR3 DNA sequence: TGCAGTGCTGACCGGGGGAGCTCTGGGGCCAACGTCCTGACTTTC.

This clonotype was detected ten times or more. This chain links TRBV28 with TRBJ1-5; D gene uncertain. Germline-derived CDR1 and CDR2 are MDHEN and SYDVKM. The CDR3 has 14 amino acids. Trimming took 3 bases from V and 1 from J, leaving 7 bases between them. The CDR3, as DNA: TGTGCCAGCAGTTTTCCCCGGAGCAATCAGCCCCAGCATTTT. Translation gives CASSFPRSNQPQHF.

This clonotype has ten or more counts. The chain uses TRBV5-8 and TRBJ1-2; the D is unclear. The CDR3 extends over 14 amino acids. V was cut by 4 bases and J by 3 bases, with 13 bases left in between. Germline-derived CDR1 and CDR2 are SGHTS and YDEGEE. This CDR3 reads CASSIGLPDYGYTF. For the CDR3, the DNA is TGTGCCAGCAGCATCGGACTCCCGGACTATGGCTACACCTTC.

This clonotype was counted many times. This chain connects TRBV12-3 or TRBV12-4 to TRBJ1-4, with D maybe TRBD1 (5 bases). Trimming took 4 bases from V and 10 from J, leaving 13 bases between them. The CDR3 is 13 amino acids. This chain's CDR3 is CASSSLGAGKLFF. The CDR3 DNA reads as TGTGCCAGCAGTTCCCTAGGGGCTGGAAAACTGTTTTTT.

This clonotype showed up just a few times. The rearrangement joins TRBV5-1 to TRBJ2-1, with D possibly called TRBD1 or TRBD2 (5 bases each). The germline gives CDR1 SGHRS, CDR2 YFSETQ. The CDR3 is 15 amino acids. The V end was cut by 3 bases, the J end by 8 bases, with 18 bases between. The DNA of the CDR3 is TGCGCCAGCAGCTCGCTACCGGGGCGAGACGATGAGCAGTTCTTC. Amino acid sequence: CASSSLPGRDDEQFF.

The sample holds many counts of this clonotype. The chain employs TRBV9 and TRBJ1-3; D perhaps matches TRBD1 (5 bases). V gave up 4 bases and J gave up 2 bases, with 13 bases separating them. Germline-derived CDR1 and CDR2 are SGDLS and YYNGEE. The CDR3 extends over 15 amino acids. In DNA, the CDR3 is TGTGCCAGCAGCACATGGGGAGGGGCTGGAAACACCATATATTTT. It codes for CASSTWGGAGNTIYF.

This clonotype was counted many times. The chain uses TRBV27 and TRBJ2-7; either TRBD1 or TRBD2 may fit D (7 bases each). With 3 bases removed from V and 5 bases from J, the gap between germline ends came to 14 bases. CDR1 is MNHEY, CDR2 SMNVEV, per germline (reference sequence). The CDR3 has 14 residues. Here the CDR3 DNA reads TGTGCCAGCAGTTTTAACAGGGGAGGGCACGAGCAGTACTTC. Encoded protein: CASSFNRGGHEQYF.

This clonotype has ten or more counts. This rearrangement joins TRBV11-1 to TRBJ2-1, with 7 bases identical to TRBD1. This CDR3 comprises 22 residues. Trimming cost V 8 bases and J 1 base; bases outside gene matches: 29. The germline gives CDR1 SGHAT, CDR2 FQDESV (reference sequence). CDR3 protein: CASSHGTVFSLRPGTSYNEQFF. For the CDR3, the DNA is TGTGCCAGCTCCCACGGGACAGTTTTTTCTCTTCGACCGGGAACTTCCTACAATGAGCAGTTCTTC.

This clonotype was observed at least ten times. The chain has TRBV30 and TRBJ1-1; D gene unclear. Deletions cut 2 bases from V and 4 bases from J, with 8 bases between. The CDR3 has 12 amino acids. Germline-derived CDR1 and CDR2 are GTSNPN and SVGIG (reference sequence). CDR3: CAWSRRVTEAFF. The CDR3 DNA reads TGTGCCTGGAGTCGGCGGGTCACTGAAGCTTTCTTT.

This clonotype was picked up many times. The chain couples TRBV19 to TRBJ2-2; no firm D call. Per the germline V gene, CDR1 is LNHDA and CDR2 is SQIVND (reference sequence). The CDR3 has 15 residues. The germline V and J ends were trimmed by 4 bases and 4 bases, with 13 bases remaining between them. CDR3 region: CASSTNSRATGELFF. The DNA for the CDR3 is TGTGCCAGTAGTACGAACAGTAGGGCCACCGGGGAGCTGTTTTTT.

Ten or more counts support this clonotype. This chain uses TRBV2 with TRBJ2-7; 8 bases line up with TRBD1. Germline V CDR1 and CDR2: SNHLY, FYNNEI. V lost 3 bases to trimming and J lost 2 bases; unmatched junction nucleotides: 3. The CDR3 extends over 14 amino acids. The CDR3 protein is CASSDAGGAYEQYF. CDR3 DNA: TGTGCCAGCAGTGATGCAGGGGGCGCCTACGAGCAGTACTTC.

This clonotype was seen repeatedly, ten times or more. The genes are TRBV30 and TRBJ2-1; D call uncertain. V was pared by 2 bases and J by 6 bases, with 5 bases between. The CDR3 runs to 11 residues. Germline loops: CDR1 GTSNPN, CDR2 SVGIG (reference sequence). The CDR3 DNA reads TGTGCCTGGAGTCCTAGCAATGAGCAGTTCTTC. This encodes CAWSPSNEQFF.

Many counts were recorded for this clonotype. The J gene is TRBJ2-7, the V gene TRBV4-1; tentative D call: TRBD1 (6 bases). The germline CDR1 and CDR2 sequences are MGHRA and YSYEKL. The CDR3 loop spans 14 amino acids. V dropped 4 bases and J dropped 2 bases, with 12 bases sitting between them. CDR3 in DNA: TGCGCCAGCAGCCTCCGGGACACAACCTACGAGCAGTACTTC. Protein sequence: CASSLRDTTYEQYF.

This clonotype was seen many times. The chain employs TRBV6-5 and TRBJ2-7; D remains unclear. V was shortened by 0 bases and J by 1 base, with 10 bases between the two germline ends. Germline-derived CDR1 and CDR2 are MNHEY and SVGAGI. CDR3 size: 15 residues. CDR3 coding DNA: TGTGCCAGCAGTTACTCGCTCCCCGGATCCTACGAGCAGTACTTC. Translating it yields CASSYSLPGSYEQYF.

J is TRBJ2-3 and V is TRBV28, with 11 bases that match TRBD2. Germline V CDR1 and CDR2: MDHEN, SYDVKM. V trimming: 1 base; J trimming: 6 bases; junction bases outside the gene matches: 12. The CDR3 extends over 18 amino acids. CDR3 loop: CASSLFGRLAGGSDTQYF. DNA of the CDR3: TGTGCCAGCAGTTTATTTGGTCGGCTAGCGGGAGGCTCGGATACGCAGTATTTT.

Comments on this clonotype: This may arise from a read error, as a much more abundant clone is one base away. This sequence joins TRBV27 and TRBJ2-7; 10 nucleotides line up with TRBD2. The CDR3 consists of 15 residues. Germline CDR1 is MNHEY and CDR2 is SMNVEV (reference sequence). Losses at the gene ends were 1 base for V and 5 bases for J; bases not matched to a gene: 5. In DNA, the CDR3 is TGTGCCAGCAGTTTATGGACTAGCGGTGGGCACGAGCAGTACTTC. Amino acids: CASSLWTSGGHEQYF.

This clonotype came up many times. The rearrangement links TRBV12-3 or TRBV12-4 to TRBJ2-1; 10 nucleotides align to TRBD2. This CDR3 comprises 17 residues. V dropped 6 bases and J dropped 6; count of bases not matched to a gene: 14. In DNA form, the CDR3 reads TGTGCCAGCAGACCAGACCTACTAGCGGGATCCCCCAATGAGCAGTTCTTC. It yields the protein CASRPDLLAGSPNEQFF.

The chain combines TRBV6-4 with TRBJ1-1, with D perhaps TRBD1 (6 bases). V dropped 6 bases and J dropped 4 bases, with 15 bases sitting between them. The CDR3 consists of 14 residues. The germline CDR1 and CDR2 sequences are MRHNA and SNTAGT. CDR3 nucleotide sequence: TGTGCCAGCAGCCACGGACAGATCCCCACTGAAGCTTTCTTT. Its protein is CASSHGQIPTEAFF.

Only a few counts were recorded for this clonotype. This chain connects TRBV27 to TRBJ2-7; the match to TRBD2 covers 7 bases. This CDR3 has 13 amino acids. The J segment lost 7 bases and the V segment lost 3 bases, leaving 6 bases of the junction unmatched. In germline, CDR1 is MNHEY, CDR2 SMNVEV (reference sequence). The CDR3 DNA is TGTGCCAGCAGTTTCTCGGGGGGTGAAGAGCAGTACTTC. It yields the protein CASSFSGGEEQYF.

To note about this clonotype: No DNA is shown, since the ends of the CDR3 on it are uncertain; the CDR3 is the one TCRdb lists. The chain links TRBV2 to TRBJ2-5; whether TRBD1, the table's D call, matches the DNA was not checked. A total of 19 residues make up the CDR3, ends included. Germline CDR1 reads SNHLY; CDR2 reads FYNNEI. Here the CDR3 reads CASSSFRLRFGAGRETQYF.

The chain carries TRBV5-5 and TRBJ1-1; TRBD1 aligns across 9 bases. Germline CDR1 and CDR2: SGHKS and YYEKEE (reference sequence). The CDR3 spans 14 residues. Trimming took 5 bases from V and 10 from J; bases not matched to a gene: 12. CDR3 bases: TGTGCCAGCAGAACAGTAGGGACAGGGCGAGGAGCTTTCTTT. Translation gives CASRTVGTGRGAFF.

The V call is TRBV5-6, the J call TRBJ2-7; D possibly corresponds to TRBD1 (6 bases). V lost 3 bases and J lost 5, with 12 bases in between. CDR1 and CDR2 from the germline V gene are SGHDT and YYEEEE. This CDR3 is 13 amino acids long. Written as DNA, the CDR3 is TGTGCCAGCAGCTGGCAGGGGAAAAACGAGCAGTACTTC. This translates into CASSWQGKNEQYF.

There are many counts of this clonotype. J is TRBJ1-5 and V is TRBV20-1; D ambiguous. V lost 0 bases and J 5 bases, leaving 5 bases between the germline ends. The CDR3 totals 12 residues. Germline V gene sequence: CDR1 DFQATT, CDR2 SNEGSKA (reference sequence). This chain's CDR3 is CSARDGDQPQHF. The CDR3 nucleotides read TGCAGTGCTAGAGATGGGGATCAGCCCCAGCATTTT.

The sample holds many counts of this clonotype. The chain carries TRBV2 and TRBJ2-1; D is possibly TRBD2 (6 bases). The CDR3 sequence is 14 residues long. Per the germline V gene, CDR1 is SNHLY and CDR2 is FYNNEI. The V end was cut by 4 bases, the J end by 3 bases, with 10 bases between. The CDR3 DNA reads as TGTGCCAGCAGTGCCCAGACTAGCTACAATGAGCAGTTCTTC. Protein: CASSAQTSYNEQFF. Using reference TRBV2 and TRBJ2-1 for the parts outside the CDR3, the full variable domain is EPEVTQTPSHQVTQMGQEVILRCVPISNHLYFYWYRQILGQKVEFLVSFYNNEISEKSEIFDDQFSVERPDGSNFTLKIRSTKLEDSAMYFCASSAQTSYNEQFFGPGTRLTVL.

The table lists this clonotype with a few counts. This chain joins TRBV14 and TRBJ1-2, with D tentatively TRBD1 (5 bases). CDR1 and CDR2 (germline): SGHDN, FVKESK. The CDR3 is made up of 14 amino acids. Deletions cut 1 base from V and 6 bases from J, with 12 bases between. Written as DNA, the CDR3 is TGTGCCAGCAGCCAAGGGACATGGAACCATGGCTACACCTTC. Amino acids: CASSQGTWNHGYTF.